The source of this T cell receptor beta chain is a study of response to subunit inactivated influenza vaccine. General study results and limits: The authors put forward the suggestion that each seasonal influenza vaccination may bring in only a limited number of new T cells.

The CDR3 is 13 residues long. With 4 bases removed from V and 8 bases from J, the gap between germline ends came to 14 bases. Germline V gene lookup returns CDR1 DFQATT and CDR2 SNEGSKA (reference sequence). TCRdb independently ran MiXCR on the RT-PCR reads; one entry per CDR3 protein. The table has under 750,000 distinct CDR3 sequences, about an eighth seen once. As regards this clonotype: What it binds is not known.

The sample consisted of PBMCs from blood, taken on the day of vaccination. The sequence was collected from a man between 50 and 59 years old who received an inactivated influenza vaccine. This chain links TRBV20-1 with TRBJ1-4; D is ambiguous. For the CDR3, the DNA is TGCAGTGCTATTACATTCTCCGGGGAAAAACTGTTTTTT. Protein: CSAITFSGEKLFF.